The present T cell receptor (beta chain) was sequenced within a study of memory B cells and T cells in multiple sclerosis. The ends were cut back, 7 bases at V and 0 bases at J, with 1 base in the middle. The CDR3 covers 12 residues. CDR1 and CDR2 from the germline V gene are MNHEY and SMNVEV (reference sequence). After stimulus-free culture, autoproliferating CFSE-dim and non-proliferating CFSE-high T cells were sequenced separately. 5x10^7 CFSE-labeled PBMCs were cultured six to seven days unstimulated, then replicate wells were pooled. Without exogenous stimuli, around 0.5 uM CFSE-labeled PBMCs were cultured serum-free. Points from the study as a whole: Normalization was needed because clone-set size differences affected shared clonotype counts.

TCRdb's copy holds only in-frame clones and misses some; the assay was immunoSEQ multiplex PCR. The data hold over 35,000 clones, with roughly 80% observed a single time. Notes on this clone: Its antigen is not known.

This TCR was recovered from a human donor with multiple sclerosis. The sample was PBMCs from blood kept in culture. V and J are TRBV27 and TRBJ2-6; D remains unclear. The CDR3 DNA reads TGTGCCAGCACCTCTGGGGCCAACGTCCTGACTTTC. Protein sequence: CASTSGANVLTF.